The 6 T cell receptor beta chains below come from one sample, sequenced in a study of long-term antiretroviral therapy in people with HIV. The run of the v3.0 immunoSEQ assay was at survey level. Profiled with immunoSEQ multiplex PCR; TCRdb holds only in-frame clones, not every one. This table has tens of thousands of clones, over 75% appearing once. Specimen: unsorted PBMCs, collected 1.1 years before starting antiretroviral therapy. The receptor set was obtained from a woman between 25 and 40 years old with HIV.

The rearrangement links TRBV6-1 to TRBJ2-3; possible D gene TRBD2, 7 bases. In germline, CDR1 is MNHNS, CDR2 SASEGT. CDR3 length: 13 residues. Deletions cut 2 bases from V and 7 bases from J, with 10 bases between. CDR3: CASSESGTNTQYF. CDR3 nucleotides: TGTGCCAGCAGTGAAAGCGGGACAAATACGCAGTATTTT.

This rearrangement joins TRBV19 to TRBJ2-3; 12 nucleotides line up with TRBD2. There are 16 residues in the CDR3. Germline assignment: CDR1 LNHDA and CDR2 SQIVND (reference sequence). J lost 8 bases, V lost 4 bases, and 10 bases had no gene match. The DNA for the CDR3 is TGTGCCAGTAGTACTAGCGGGGGGGTTGGAGGAGGTACGCAGTATTTT. Translation gives CASSTSGGVGGGTQYF.

The genes are TRBV5-6 and TRBJ2-3; either TRBD1 or TRBD2 may supply D (5 bases each). Germline assignment: CDR1 SGHDT and CDR2 YYEEEE. Deletions cut 4 bases from V and 0 bases from J, with 12 bases between. The CDR3 covers 15 residues. In DNA form, the CDR3 reads TGTGCCAGCAGCACATTAGAGGGGAGCACAGATACGCAGTATTTT. Residues: CASSTLEGSTDTQYF.

The CDR3 nucleotides are TGTGCCAGCAGCGCCCAATACGAGCAGTACTTC. Amino acid sequence: CASSAQYEQYF. The V call is TRBV2, the J call TRBJ2-7; D not resolved. Germline V gene sequence: CDR1 SNHLY, CDR2 FYNNEI. The ends were cut back, 6 bases at V and 4 bases at J, with 7 bases in the middle. The CDR3 covers 11 residues.

The chain uses TRBV9 and TRBJ2-3; D unclear. The germline CDR1 and CDR2 sequences are SGDLS and YYNGEE. V lost 2 bases to trimming and J lost 0 bases, with 4 bases between them. The CDR3 consists of 13 residues. CDR3 DNA sequence: TGTGCCAGCAGCGTTCTGAGCACAGATACGCAGTATTTT. It encodes CASSVLSTDTQYF.

This chain joins TRBV12-5 and TRBJ1-4, with a weak D call TRBD1 (6 bases). The V gene lost 4 bases and the J gene lost 8 bases, with 14 bases spanning the gap. This CDR3 region has 14 residues. CDR1 is LGHNT, CDR2 FRNRAP, per germline. The CDR3 sequence: CASGSGQNQEKLFF. CDR3 bases: TGTGCTAGTGGTTCGGGACAAAACCAAGAAAAACTGTTTTTT.